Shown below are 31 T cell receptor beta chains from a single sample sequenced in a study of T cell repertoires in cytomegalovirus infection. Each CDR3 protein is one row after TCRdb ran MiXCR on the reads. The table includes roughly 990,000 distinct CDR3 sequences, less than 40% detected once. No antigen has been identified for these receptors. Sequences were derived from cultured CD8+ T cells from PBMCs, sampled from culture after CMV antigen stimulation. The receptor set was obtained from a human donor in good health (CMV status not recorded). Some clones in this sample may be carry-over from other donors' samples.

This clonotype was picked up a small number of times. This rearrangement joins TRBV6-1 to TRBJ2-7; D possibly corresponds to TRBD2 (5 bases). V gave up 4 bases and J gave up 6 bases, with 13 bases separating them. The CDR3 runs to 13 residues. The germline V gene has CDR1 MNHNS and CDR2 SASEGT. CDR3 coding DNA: TGTGCCAGCAGTGTAGAGGGAATCTCCGAGCAGTACGTC. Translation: CASSVEGISEQYV.

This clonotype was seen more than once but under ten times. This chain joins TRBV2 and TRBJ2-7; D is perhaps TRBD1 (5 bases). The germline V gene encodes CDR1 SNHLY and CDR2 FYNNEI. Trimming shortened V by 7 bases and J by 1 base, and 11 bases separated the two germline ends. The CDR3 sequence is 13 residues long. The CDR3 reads CASTMTASYEQYF. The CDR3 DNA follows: TGTGCCAGCACCATGACAGCTTCCTACGAGCAGTACTTC.

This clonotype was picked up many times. As DNA, the CDR3 is TGTGCCAGCAGCCCTCGGGCCAACAATCAGCCCCAGCATTTT. It is translated as CASSPRANNQPQHF. The chain is built from TRBV7-2 and TRBJ1-5; D not certain. V was shortened by 5 bases and J by 3 bases, with 11 bases between the two germline ends. From germline, CDR1 is SGHTA and CDR2 FQGNSA. This CDR3 is 14 amino acids long.

The CDR3 loop reads CATSIGTASSYGYTF. For the CDR3, the DNA is TGTGCCACCAGCATCGGGACCGCCTCTAGCTATGGCTACACCTTC. V gene TRBV15 combines with J gene TRBJ1-2; TRBD1 is a possible D gene (5 bases). Germline-derived CDR1 and CDR2 are LNHNV and YYDKDF (reference sequence). The CDR3 extends over 15 amino acids. V was shortened by 4 bases and J by 4 bases, with 16 bases between the two germline ends.

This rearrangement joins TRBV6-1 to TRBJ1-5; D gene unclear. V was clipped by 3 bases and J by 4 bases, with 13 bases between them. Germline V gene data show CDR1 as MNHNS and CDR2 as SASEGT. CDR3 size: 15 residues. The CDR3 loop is CASSEYIAGNQPQHF. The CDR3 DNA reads TGTGCCAGCAGTGAGTACATAGCGGGAAATCAGCCCCAGCATTTT.

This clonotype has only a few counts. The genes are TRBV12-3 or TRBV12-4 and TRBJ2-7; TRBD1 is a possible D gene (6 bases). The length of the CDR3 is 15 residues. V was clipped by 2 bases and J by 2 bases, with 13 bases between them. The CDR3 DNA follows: TGTGCCAGCAGTTTAACCGCCAGGGGTCCCTACGAGCAGTACTTC. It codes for CASSLTARGPYEQYF.

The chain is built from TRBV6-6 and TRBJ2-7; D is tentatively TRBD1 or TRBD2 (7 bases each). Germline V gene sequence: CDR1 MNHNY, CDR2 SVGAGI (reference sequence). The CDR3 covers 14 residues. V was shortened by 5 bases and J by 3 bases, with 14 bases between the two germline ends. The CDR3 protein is CASSPQGGYYEQYV. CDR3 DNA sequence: TGTGCCAGCAGTCCCCAGGGGGGGTACTACGAGCAGTACGTC.

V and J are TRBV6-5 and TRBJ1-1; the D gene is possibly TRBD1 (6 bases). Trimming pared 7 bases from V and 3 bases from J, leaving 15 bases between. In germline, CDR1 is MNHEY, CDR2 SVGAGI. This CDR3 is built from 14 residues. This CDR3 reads CASKNTGWDTEAFF. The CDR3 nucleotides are TGTGCCAGCAAAAACACAGGGTGGGACACTGAAGCTTTCTTT.

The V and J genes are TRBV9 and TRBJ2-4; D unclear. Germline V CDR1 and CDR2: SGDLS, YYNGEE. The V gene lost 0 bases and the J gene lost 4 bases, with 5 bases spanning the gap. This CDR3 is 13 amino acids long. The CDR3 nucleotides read TGTGCCAGCAGCGTAGGACTGAAAAACATTCAGTACTTC. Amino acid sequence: CASSVGLKNIQYF.

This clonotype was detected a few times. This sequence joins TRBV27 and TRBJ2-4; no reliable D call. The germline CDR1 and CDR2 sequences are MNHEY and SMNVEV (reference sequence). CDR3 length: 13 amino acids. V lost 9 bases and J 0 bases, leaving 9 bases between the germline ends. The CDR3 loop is CARRRRAKNIQYF. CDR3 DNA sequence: TGTGCCAGGCGGCGCCGAGCCAAAAACATTCAGTACTTC.

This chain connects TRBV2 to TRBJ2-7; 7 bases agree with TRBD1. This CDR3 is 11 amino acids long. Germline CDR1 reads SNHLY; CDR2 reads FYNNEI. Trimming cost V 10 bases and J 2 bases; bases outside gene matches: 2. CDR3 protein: CATTGAYEQYV. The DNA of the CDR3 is TGTGCCACCACAGGGGCCTACGAGCAGTACGTC.

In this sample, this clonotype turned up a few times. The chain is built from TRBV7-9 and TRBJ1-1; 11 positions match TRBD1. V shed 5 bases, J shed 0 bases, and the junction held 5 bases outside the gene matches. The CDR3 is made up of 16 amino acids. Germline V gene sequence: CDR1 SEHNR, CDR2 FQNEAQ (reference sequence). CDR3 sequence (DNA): TGTGCCAGCAGCCTGGACAGGGGGCTCATGAACACTGAAGCTTTCTTT. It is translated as CASSLDRGLMNTEAFF.

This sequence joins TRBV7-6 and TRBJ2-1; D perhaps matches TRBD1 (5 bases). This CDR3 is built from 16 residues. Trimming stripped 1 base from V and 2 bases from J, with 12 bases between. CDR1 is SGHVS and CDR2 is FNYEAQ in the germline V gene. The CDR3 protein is CASSLDLTGPYNEQFF. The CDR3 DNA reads TGTGCCAGCAGCTTAGATTTAACAGGCCCCTACAATGAGCAGTTCTTC.

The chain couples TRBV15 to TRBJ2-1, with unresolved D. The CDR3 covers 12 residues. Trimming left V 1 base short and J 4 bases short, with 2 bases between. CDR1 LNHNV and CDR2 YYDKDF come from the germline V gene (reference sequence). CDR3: CATSRVYNEQFF. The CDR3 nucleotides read TGTGCCACCAGCAGAGTTTACAATGAGCAGTTCTTC.

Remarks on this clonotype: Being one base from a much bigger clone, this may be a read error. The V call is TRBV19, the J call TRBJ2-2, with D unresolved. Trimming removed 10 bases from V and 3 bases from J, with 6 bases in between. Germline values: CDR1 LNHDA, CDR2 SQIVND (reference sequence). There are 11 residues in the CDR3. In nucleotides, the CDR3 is TGTGCCACCCGGGACACCGGGGAGCTGTTTTTT. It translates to CATRDTGELFF.

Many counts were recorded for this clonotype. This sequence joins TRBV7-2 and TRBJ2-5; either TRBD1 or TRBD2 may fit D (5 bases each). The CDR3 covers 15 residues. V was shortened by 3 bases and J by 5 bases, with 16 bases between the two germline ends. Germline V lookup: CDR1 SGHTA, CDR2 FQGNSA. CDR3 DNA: TGTGCCAGCAGCTTTGGCAGCCTGGGGGTGGAGACCCAGTACTTC. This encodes CASSFGSLGVETQYF.

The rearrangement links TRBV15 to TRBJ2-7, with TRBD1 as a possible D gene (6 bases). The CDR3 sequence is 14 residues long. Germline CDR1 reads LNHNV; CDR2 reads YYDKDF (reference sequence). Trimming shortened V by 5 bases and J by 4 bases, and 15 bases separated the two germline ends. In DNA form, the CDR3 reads TGTGCCACCAGCTCGGGACAAGGTATTTACGAGCAGTACGTC. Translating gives CATSSGQGIYEQYV.

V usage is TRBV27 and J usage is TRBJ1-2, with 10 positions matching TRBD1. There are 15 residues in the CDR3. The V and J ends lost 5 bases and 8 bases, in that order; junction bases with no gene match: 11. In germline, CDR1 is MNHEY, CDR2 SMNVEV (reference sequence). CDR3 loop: CASSPPGQGPGGYTF. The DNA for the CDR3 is TGTGCCAGCAGTCCGCCGGGACAGGGGCCGGGGGGCTACACCTTC.

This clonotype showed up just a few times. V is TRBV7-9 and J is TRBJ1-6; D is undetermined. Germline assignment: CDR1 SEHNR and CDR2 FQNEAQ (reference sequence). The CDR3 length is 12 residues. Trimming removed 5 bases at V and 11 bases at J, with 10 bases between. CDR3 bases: TGTGCCAGCAGCCATTTAGATCCACCCCTCCACTTT. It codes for CASSHLDPPLHF.

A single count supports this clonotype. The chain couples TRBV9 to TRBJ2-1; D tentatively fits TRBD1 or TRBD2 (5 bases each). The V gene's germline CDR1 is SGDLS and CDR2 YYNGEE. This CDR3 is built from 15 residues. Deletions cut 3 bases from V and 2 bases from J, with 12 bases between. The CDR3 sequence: CASSEGTRTYNEQFF. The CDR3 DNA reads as TGTGCCAGCAGCGAGGGGACGCGAACCTACAATGAGCAGTTCTTC.

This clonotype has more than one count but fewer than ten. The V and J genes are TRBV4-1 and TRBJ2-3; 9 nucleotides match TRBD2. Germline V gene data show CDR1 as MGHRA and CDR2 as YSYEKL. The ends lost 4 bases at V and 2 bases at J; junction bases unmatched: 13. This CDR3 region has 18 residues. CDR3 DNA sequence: TGCGCCAGCAGCCGCCAACTGGCGGGGGGGCCCGTCACAGATACGCAGTATTTT. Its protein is CASSRQLAGGPVTDTQYF.

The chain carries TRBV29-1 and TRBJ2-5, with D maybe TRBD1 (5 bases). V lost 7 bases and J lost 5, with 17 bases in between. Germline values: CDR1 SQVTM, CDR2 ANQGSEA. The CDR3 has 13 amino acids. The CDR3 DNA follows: TGCAGCGGAATGACAGTAGTTCAGGAGACCCAGTACTTC. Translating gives CSGMTVVQETQYF. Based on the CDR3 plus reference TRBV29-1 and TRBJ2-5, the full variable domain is SAVISQKPSRDICQRGTSLTIQCQVDSQVTMMFWYRQQPGQSLTLIATANQGSEATYESGFVIDKFPISRPNLTFSTLTVSNMSPEDSSIYLCSGMTVVQETQYFGPGTRLLVL.

The DNA for the CDR3 is TGCAGTGCTAGAGATGGGGCAGGGGAGGGTACCGGGGAGCTGTTTTTT. Residues: CSARDGAGEGTGELFF. This chain joins TRBV20-1 and TRBJ2-2; a weak D match, TRBD2 (7 bases). The CDR3 runs to 16 residues. V was shortened by 0 bases and J by 5 bases, with 16 bases between the two germline ends. The germline CDR1 and CDR2 sequences are DFQATT and SNEGSKA (reference sequence).

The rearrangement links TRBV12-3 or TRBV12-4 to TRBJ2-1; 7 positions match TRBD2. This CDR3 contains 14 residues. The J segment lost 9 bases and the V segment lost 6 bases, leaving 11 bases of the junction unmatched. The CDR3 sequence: CASSHGLVSSEQFF. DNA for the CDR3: TGTGCCAGCAGCCATGGACTAGTGTCTTCTGAGCAGTTCTTC.

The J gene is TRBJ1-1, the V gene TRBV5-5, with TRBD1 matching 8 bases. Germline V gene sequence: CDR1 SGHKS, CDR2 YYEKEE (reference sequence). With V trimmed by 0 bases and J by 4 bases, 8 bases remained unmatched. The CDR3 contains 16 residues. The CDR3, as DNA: TGTGCCAGCAGCTTGGGGACAGGGCGCGGGGGCACTGAAGCTTTCTTT. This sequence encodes CASSLGTGRGGTEAFF.

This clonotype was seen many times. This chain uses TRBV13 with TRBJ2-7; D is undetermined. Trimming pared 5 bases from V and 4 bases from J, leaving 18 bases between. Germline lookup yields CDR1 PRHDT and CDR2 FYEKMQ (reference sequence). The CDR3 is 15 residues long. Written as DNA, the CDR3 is TGTGCCAGCAGCAAAACAGCCGATGACTCTTACGAGCAGTACGTC. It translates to CASSKTADDSYEQYV.

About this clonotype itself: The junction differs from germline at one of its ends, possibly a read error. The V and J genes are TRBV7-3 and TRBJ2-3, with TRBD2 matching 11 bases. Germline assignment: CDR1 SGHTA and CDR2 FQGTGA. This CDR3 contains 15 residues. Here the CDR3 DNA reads TGTGCCGGCAGCTACCTAGCGGGGGGCTCAGATACGCAGTATTTT. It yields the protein CAGSYLAGGSDTQYF.

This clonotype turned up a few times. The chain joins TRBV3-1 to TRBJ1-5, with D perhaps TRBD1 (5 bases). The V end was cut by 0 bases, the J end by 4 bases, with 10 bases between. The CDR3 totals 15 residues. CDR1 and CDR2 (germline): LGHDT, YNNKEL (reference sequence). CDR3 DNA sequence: TGTGCCAGCAGCCAAGATCACGGGGGTAATCAGCCCCAGCATTTT. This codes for CASSQDHGGNQPQHF.

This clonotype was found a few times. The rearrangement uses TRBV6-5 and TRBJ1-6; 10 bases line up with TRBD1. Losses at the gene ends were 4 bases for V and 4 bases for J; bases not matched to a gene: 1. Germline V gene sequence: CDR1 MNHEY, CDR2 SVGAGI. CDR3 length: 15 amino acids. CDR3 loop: CASSWDRGYNSPLHF. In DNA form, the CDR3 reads TGTGCCAGCAGTTGGGACAGGGGATATAATTCACCCCTCCACTTT.

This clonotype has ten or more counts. CDR3 in amino acids: CASSYQGAPGMDNEQFF. CDR3 nucleotide sequence: TGTGCCAGCAGCTACCAGGGGGCCCCTGGAATGGACAATGAGCAGTTCTTC. V and J are TRBV7-9 and TRBJ2-1, with 8 bases fitting TRBD1. The length of the CDR3 is 17 residues. The germline V gene encodes CDR1 SEHNR and CDR2 FQNEAQ (reference sequence). J gave up 5 bases and V 4 bases, and 13 bases lay outside the gene matches.

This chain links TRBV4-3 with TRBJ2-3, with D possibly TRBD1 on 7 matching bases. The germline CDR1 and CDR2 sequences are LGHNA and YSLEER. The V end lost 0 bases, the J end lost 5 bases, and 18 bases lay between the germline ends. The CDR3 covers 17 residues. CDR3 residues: CASSQDGGTAAIDTQYF. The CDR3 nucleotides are TGCGCCAGCAGCCAAGATGGCGGGACAGCAGCTATAGATACGCAGTATTTT.